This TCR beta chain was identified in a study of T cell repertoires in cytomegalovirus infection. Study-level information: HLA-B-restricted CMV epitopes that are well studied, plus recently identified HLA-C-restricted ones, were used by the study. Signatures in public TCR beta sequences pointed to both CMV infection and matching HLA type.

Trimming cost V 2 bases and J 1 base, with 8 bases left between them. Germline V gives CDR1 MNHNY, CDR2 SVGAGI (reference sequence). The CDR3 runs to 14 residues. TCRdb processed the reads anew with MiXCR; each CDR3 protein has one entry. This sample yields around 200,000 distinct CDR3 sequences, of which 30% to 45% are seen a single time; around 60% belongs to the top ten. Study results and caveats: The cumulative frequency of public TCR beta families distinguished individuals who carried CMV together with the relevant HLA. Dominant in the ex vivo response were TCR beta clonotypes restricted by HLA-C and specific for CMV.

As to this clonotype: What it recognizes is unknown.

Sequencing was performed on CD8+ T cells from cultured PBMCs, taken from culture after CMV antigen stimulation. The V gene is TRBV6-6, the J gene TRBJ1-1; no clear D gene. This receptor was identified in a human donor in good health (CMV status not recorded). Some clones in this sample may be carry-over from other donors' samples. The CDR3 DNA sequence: TGTGCCAGCAGTTACCCCCAGGAGAACACTGAAGCTTTCTTT. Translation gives CASSYPQENTEAFF.